The clone carrying this TCR beta chain has just a few counts. Antigen unknown. This sample is drawn from a study of T-cell reconstitution after alpha-beta-depleted transplantation in children. Study findings and constraints: TCRbeta diversity was high at day 60 in some patients (a result of surviving recipient T cells and thymic progenitors). Expanded graft clones numbering several hundred reportedly gave rise to alpha-beta T cells about two months after transplant. When one year had passed after transplant, most T-cell counts and diversity came from newly produced T cells.

There are 14 residues in the CDR3. Per germline, CDR1 SGHRS and CDR2 YFSETQ. Trimming cost V 0 bases and J 6 bases; bases outside gene matches: 3. Unique molecular identifiers were used in preparing the TCRbeta library. TCRdb fed the PCR reads into MiXCR, producing one record per CDR3 protein. The table lists a few hundred thousand distinct CDR3 sequences, 27% of them singletons. The sequence came from a boy under two years old with Wiskott-Aldrich syndrome, due to receive a stem cell transplant. The chain is built from TRBV5-1 and TRBJ2-7; 10 positions agree with TRBD1. Source: PBMCs, taken before TCRalphabeta/CD19-depleted stem cell transplant. The CDR3: CASSLGDRGSEQYF. CDR3 bases: TGCGCCAGCAGCTTGGGGGACAGGGGATCCGAGCAGTACTTC.